This passage covers 25 T cell receptor beta chains from one sample sequenced in a study of T cells after yellow fever vaccination. Each CDR3 protein is one row after TCRdb ran MiXCR on the 5' RACE reads. Of approximately 340,000 distinct CDR3 sequences listed, 8.7% were seen once; the top ten hold 15% to 20%. The starting material was PBMCs, obtained on the day of the first yellow fever vaccination. The receptors were gathered from a man in his late teens or twenties who received the YFV17D yellow fever vaccine.

J is TRBJ2-1 and V is TRBV10-3; no clear D gene. The V end was cut by 7 bases, the J end by 7 bases, with 17 bases between. Germline V gene lookup returns CDR1 ENHRY and CDR2 SYGVKD. The CDR3 runs to 14 residues. This chain's CDR3 is CAIMVSSGRNEQFF. CDR3 bases: TGTGCCATCATGGTGTCTAGTGGTCGAAATGAGCAGTTCTTC.

This clonotype was recorded a few times. This chain connects TRBV10-3 to TRBJ2-7; maybe TRBD2 (5 bases). Looked up from germline, CDR1 is ENHRY and CDR2 is SYGVKD. Trimming took 8 bases from V and 6 from J, leaving 11 bases between them. The CDR3 has 11 amino acids. CDR3: CAIYIEGEQYF. The CDR3 DNA reads as TGTGCCATCTATATAGAGGGCGAGCAGTACTTC.

The rearrangement links TRBV24-1 to TRBJ2-1; maybe TRBD2 (5 bases). The CDR3 spans 16 residues. Trimming shortened V by 4 bases and J by 7 bases, and 19 bases separated the two germline ends. CDR1 and CDR2 from the germline V gene are KGHDR and SFDVKD. The CDR3 DNA follows: TGTGCCACCAGTGACCCAGAGGGCGAGAGTTGGAATGAGCAGTTCTTC. Translation gives CATSDPEGESWNEQFF.

This clonotype has at least ten counts. The chain uses TRBV3-1 and TRBJ2-3; 8 positions agree with TRBD2. Germline loops: CDR1 LGHDT, CDR2 YNNKEL (reference sequence). With 0 bases clipped from V and 4 bases from J, the junction kept 3 bases outside the gene matches. This CDR3 has 15 residues. As DNA, the CDR3 is TGTGCCAGCAGCCAAGATACAGCGGGGGCAGATACGCAGTATTTT. This codes for CASSQDTAGADTQYF.

The chain employs TRBV20-1 and TRBJ2-5; TRBD2 matches 10 bases. In germline, CDR1 is DFQATT, CDR2 SNEGSKA (reference sequence). The CDR3 consists of 18 residues. The ends lost 0 bases at V and 5 bases at J; junction bases unmatched: 15. CDR3 nucleotide sequence: TGCAGTGCTAGAGATTCTTCGGCTAGCGGGGGCCCGGGGGAGACCCAGTACTTC. It specifies CSARDSSASGGPGETQYF.

Of note for this clonotype: At one boundary the junction diverges from the germline segment, which might be a read error. The J gene is TRBJ1-1, the V gene TRBV4-1, with TRBD1 matching over 9 bases. Germline assignment: CDR1 MGHRA and CDR2 YSYEKL. The CDR3 runs to 12 residues. The CDR3 reads CASSLQQGAEVF. For the CDR3, the DNA is TGCGCCAGCAGCCTCCAACAGGGGGCCGAGGTCTTT.

This clonotype has at least ten counts. The rearrangement joins TRBV20-1 to TRBJ2-1; TRBD2 matches 12 bases. V lost 5 bases and J lost 9; bases outside the gene matches: 8. Germline V CDR1 and CDR2: DFQATT, SNEGSKA (reference sequence). The CDR3 spans 14 residues. CDR3 DNA: TGCAGTGCTTCGGTGACTAGCGGGGGAGGTGAGCAGTTCTTC. The encoded protein is CSASVTSGGGEQFF.

The chain is built from TRBV12-3 or TRBV12-4 and TRBJ1-2; 8 bases line up with TRBD1. V gave up 1 base and J gave up 8 bases; unmatched junction bases: 3. The CDR3 totals 13 residues. The CDR3 nucleotides read TGTGCCAGCAGTTTAGAACAGGGGGTCGGCTACACCTTC. Translation: CASSLEQGVGYTF.

This clonotype has more than one count but fewer than ten. The rearrangement links TRBV10-3 to TRBJ1-2; the D gene is possibly TRBD1 (6 bases). Per the germline V gene, CDR1 is ENHRY and CDR2 is SYGVKD. V was cut by 6 bases and J by 0 bases, with 14 bases left in between. The CDR3 is 15 residues long. This chain's CDR3 is CAISYRDTTNYGYTF. The CDR3 nucleotides are TGTGCCATCAGCTACCGGGACACAACTAACTATGGCTACACCTTC.

V is TRBV30 and J is TRBJ2-1, with 7 nucleotides matching TRBD2. The CDR3 has 13 amino acids. The V gene's germline CDR1 is GTSNPN and CDR2 SVGIG (reference sequence). V lost 1 base, J lost 9 bases, and 6 bases stayed unmatched. In DNA form, the CDR3 reads TGTGCCTGGAGTGCACGGGGGAGGGCTGAGCAGTTCTTC. It codes for CAWSARGRAEQFF.

The J gene is TRBJ1-1, the V gene TRBV28; tentative D call: TRBD1 (5 bases). The germline V gene encodes CDR1 MDHEN and CDR2 SYDVKM. Between the trimmed V and J ends, which lost 4 bases and 8 bases, there was a span of 17 bases. CDR3 size: 14 residues. This chain's CDR3 is CASSSNSGHEEAFF. The DNA for the CDR3 is TGTGCCAGCAGTTCCAACTCGGGGCATGAGGAAGCTTTCTTT.

This clonotype was detected only a few times. The chain combines TRBV25-1 with TRBJ1-6; 7 bases align to TRBD1. Germline trimming cut 3 bases from V and 10 bases from J; bases unmatched to any gene: 24. Germline lookup yields CDR1 MGHDK and CDR2 SYGVNS. The CDR3 contains 20 residues. CDR3 loop: CASSDPPGQYPIYLGSPLHF. For the CDR3, the DNA is TGTGCCAGCAGTGACCCCCCGGGACAGTACCCTATATACCTAGGGTCACCCCTCCACTTT.

This clonotype was found a few times. The chain couples TRBV5-1 to TRBJ1-6; D gene uncertain. V was trimmed by 0 bases and J by 9 bases, leaving 10 bases between them. This CDR3 has 14 amino acids. In germline, CDR1 is SGHRS, CDR2 YFSETQ. CDR3 in DNA: TGCGCCAGCAGCTTGGGGGGTTCGGGTTCACCCCTCCACTTT. It specifies CASSLGGSGSPLHF.

This clonotype was counted ten times or more. The rearrangement links TRBV27 to TRBJ2-7, with 7 nucleotides matching TRBD2. Germline V gene data show CDR1 as MNHEY and CDR2 as SMNVEV (reference sequence). CDR3 length: 16 residues. V was pared by 10 bases and J by 6 bases, with 21 bases of the junction left unmatched. The CDR3 nucleotides are TGTGCCATCGCCAAAAAGGGAGCGGGACCCGCCGGCGAGCAGTACTTC. Its protein product is CAIAKKGAGPAGEQYF.

This chain connects TRBV18 to TRBJ1-1; D perhaps matches TRBD1 (6 bases). Germline CDR1 and CDR2: KGHSH and LQKENI. V was shortened by 0 bases and J by 4 bases, with 12 bases between the two germline ends. This CDR3 comprises 15 residues. The CDR3 sequence: CASSPPGGWGTEAFF. The CDR3 region has the DNA TGTGCCAGCTCACCACCGGGGGGCTGGGGCACTGAAGCTTTCTTT.

This clonotype was seen repeatedly, ten times or more. This chain links TRBV18 with TRBJ1-4; maybe TRBD1 (6 bases). CDR1 and CDR2 (germline): KGHSH, LQKENI. The V end was cut by 3 bases, the J end by 5 bases, with 16 bases between. CDR3 length: 16 residues. The CDR3 loop is CASSPPPGASNEKLFF. CDR3 nucleotide sequence: TGTGCCAGCTCACCGCCCCCGGGGGCCTCAAATGAAAAACTGTTTTTT.

The V call is TRBV2, the J call TRBJ1-5; D might be TRBD1 (5 bases). Per germline, CDR1 SNHLY and CDR2 FYNNEI. The CDR3 length is 14 residues. V lost 6 bases and J 4 bases, leaving 13 bases between the germline ends. The CDR3 protein is CASSHFGANQPQHF. DNA for the CDR3: TGTGCCAGCAGCCACTTCGGGGCGAATCAGCCCCAGCATTTT.

This clonotype turned up a few times. V is TRBV21-1 and J is TRBJ2-7; TRBD1 is the table's D call, not checked against the DNA. TRBV21-1 is given as a pseudogene. This CDR3 is built from 14 residues. The CDR3 region is CASSTLGQGGEQYF. The CDR3, as DNA: TGTGCCAGCAGCACCCTTGGACAGGGAGGCGAGCAGTACTTC.

This clonotype has just a few counts. This chain uses TRBV14 with TRBJ2-5, with D perhaps given as TRBD1 or TRBD2 (5 bases each). Germline CDR1 is SGHDN and CDR2 is FVKESK. The CDR3 contains 14 residues. Trimming took 5 bases from V and 9 from J, leaving 19 bases between them. Written as DNA, the CDR3 is TGTGCCAGCAGCGTCCGGGACGGCGGCGTCGCCCAGTACTTC. This gives the protein CASSVRDGGVAQYF.

This clonotype appeared many times. This chain connects TRBV5-1 to TRBJ2-3, with TRBD1 identical over 11 bases. Losses at the gene ends were 0 bases for V and 4 bases for J; bases not matched to a gene: 1. CDR1 and CDR2 from the germline V gene are SGHRS and YFSETQ. The CDR3 loop spans 15 amino acids. The CDR3 DNA reads as TGCGCCAGCAGCTTGGAGGGACAGGGGGCAGATACGCAGTATTTT. It yields the protein CASSLEGQGADTQYF. Together with reference TRBV5-1 and TRBJ2-3, the CDR3 gives the full variable domain: KAGVTQTPRYLIKTRGQQVTLSCSPISGHRSVSWYQQTPGQGLQFLFEYFSETQRNKGNFPGRFSGRQFSNSRSEMNVSTLELGDSALYLCASSLEGQGADTQYFGPGTRLTVL.

This rearrangement joins TRBV9 to TRBJ2-3; D ambiguous. Looked up from germline, CDR1 is SGDLS and CDR2 is YYNGEE. The ends were cut back, 4 bases at V and 2 bases at J, with 17 bases in the middle. This CDR3 is 16 amino acids long. CDR3 sequence reads: CASSPPPPRPTDTQYF. The CDR3, as DNA: TGTGCCAGCAGCCCGCCTCCCCCACGCCCCACAGATACGCAGTATTTT.

This clonotype appeared a single time. One base away lies a much larger clone, so this may be a sequencing read error. The chain uses TRBV24-1 and TRBJ2-3; 7 bases align to TRBD1. Germline CDR1 reads KGHDR; CDR2 reads SFDVKD. CDR3 length: 16 residues. V lost 5 bases, J lost 2 bases, and 9 bases stayed unmatched. CDR3 nucleotide sequence: TGTGCCACCAGTGGGTACAAGGGGACAGCCACAGATACGCAGTATTTT. Amino acid sequence: CATSGYKGTATDTQYF.

This clonotype occurred many times. The chain employs TRBV4-3 and TRBJ2-3; no reliable D call. V lost 8 bases, J lost 0 bases, and 15 bases lay in between. The CDR3 spans 15 residues. Germline V CDR1 and CDR2: LGHNA, YSLEER. The chain's CDR3 is CASAPAATSTDTQYF. The CDR3 DNA is TGCGCCAGCGCCCCCGCCGCGACTAGCACAGATACGCAGTATTTT.

This clonotype has more than one count but fewer than ten. The chain is built from TRBV20-1 and TRBJ2-1; TRBD2 might be the D (7 bases). Germline CDR1 reads DFQATT; CDR2 reads SNEGSKA (reference sequence). The CDR3 has 14 amino acids. Trimming took 6 bases from V and 8 from J, leaving 20 bases between them. The CDR3 reads CSARRGGGSDEQFF. CDR3 nucleotide sequence: TGCAGTGCCCGTCGGGGCGGGGGCTCGGATGAGCAGTTCTTC.

This clonotype was found many times. This chain uses TRBV7-2 with TRBJ1-1; TRBD1 aligns across 9 bases. Trimming took 5 bases from V and 6 from J; bases not matched to a gene: 4. Looked up from germline, CDR1 is SGHTA and CDR2 is FQGNSA. The CDR3 totals 13 residues. The CDR3 reads CASSMDRGAEAFF. DNA for the CDR3: TGTGCCAGCAGCATGGACAGGGGCGCTGAAGCTTTCTTT.